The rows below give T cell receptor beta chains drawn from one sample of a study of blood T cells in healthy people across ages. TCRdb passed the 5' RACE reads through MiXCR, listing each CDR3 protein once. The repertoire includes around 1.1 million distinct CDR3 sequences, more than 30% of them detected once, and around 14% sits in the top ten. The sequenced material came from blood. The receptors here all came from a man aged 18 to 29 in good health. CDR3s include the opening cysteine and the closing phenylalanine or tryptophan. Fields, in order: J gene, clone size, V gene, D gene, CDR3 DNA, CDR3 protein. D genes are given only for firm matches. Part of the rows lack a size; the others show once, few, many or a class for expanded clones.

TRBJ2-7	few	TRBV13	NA	TGTGCCAGCAGCTCTGACAGCCAAGCCTACGAGCAGTACTTC	CASSSDSQAYEQYF
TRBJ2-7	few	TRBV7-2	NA	TGTGCCAGCAGCCGGAACCCGAACTACGAGCAGTACTTC	CASSRNPNYEQYF
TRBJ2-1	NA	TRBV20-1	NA	TGCAGTGCTAGCGGGGGTAACCCCTACAATGAGCAGTTCTTC	CSASGGNPYNEQFF
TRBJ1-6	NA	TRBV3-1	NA	TGTGCCAGCAGCCAAGAAAACGGACGGACTAATTCACCCCTCCACTTT	CASSQENGRTNSPLHF
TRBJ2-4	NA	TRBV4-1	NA	TGCGCCAGCGCTCACCCCGGGTTGAAAAACATTCAGTACTTC	CASAHPGLKNIQYF
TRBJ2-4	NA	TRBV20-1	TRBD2	TGCAGTGCTAGAGATAACGGGGGGGCTGGCAAAAACATTCAGTACTTC	CSARDNGGAGKNIQYF
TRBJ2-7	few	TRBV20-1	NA	TGCAGTGCTAGAGATTTAAGAGGGGTCACCTACGAGCAGTACTTC	CSARDLRGVTYEQYF
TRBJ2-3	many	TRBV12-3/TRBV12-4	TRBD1	TGTGCCAGCAGTTCCGGGGACAGGTCGAGCACAGATACGCAGTATTTT	CASSSGDRSSTDTQYF
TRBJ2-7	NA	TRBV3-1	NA	TGTGCCAGCAGCCTCGGACGGATCTACGAGCAGTACTTC	CASSLGRIYEQYF
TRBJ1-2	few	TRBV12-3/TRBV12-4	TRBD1	TGTGCCAGCATCCTGGGACAGGGGCTCTATGGCTACACCTTC	CASILGQGLYGYTF
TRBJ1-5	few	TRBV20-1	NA	TGCAGTGCTAGTCGGCAGGACCGCAATCAGCCCCAGCATTTT	CSASRQDRNQPQHF
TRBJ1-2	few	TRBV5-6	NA	TGTGCCAGCAGCTCGCCGGGGGTCAACTATGGCTACACCTTC	CASSSPGVNYGYTF
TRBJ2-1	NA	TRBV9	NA	TGTGCCAGCAGCAATAGCGGCTCCTCCTACAATGAGCAGTTCTTC	CASSNSGSSYNEQFF